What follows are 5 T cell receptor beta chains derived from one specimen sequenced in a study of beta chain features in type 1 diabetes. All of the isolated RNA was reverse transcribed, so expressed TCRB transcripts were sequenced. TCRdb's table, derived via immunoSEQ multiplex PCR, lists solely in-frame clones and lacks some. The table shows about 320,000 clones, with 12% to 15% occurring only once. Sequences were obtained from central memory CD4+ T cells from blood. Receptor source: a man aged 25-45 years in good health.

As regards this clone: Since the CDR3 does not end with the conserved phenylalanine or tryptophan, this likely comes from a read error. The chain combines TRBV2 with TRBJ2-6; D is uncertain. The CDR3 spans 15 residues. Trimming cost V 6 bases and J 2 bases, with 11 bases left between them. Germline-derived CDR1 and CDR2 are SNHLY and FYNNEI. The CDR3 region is CASRAEAPGANVLTL. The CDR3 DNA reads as TGTGCCAGCAGGGCCGAGGCGCCTGGGGCCAACGTCCTGACTCTC.

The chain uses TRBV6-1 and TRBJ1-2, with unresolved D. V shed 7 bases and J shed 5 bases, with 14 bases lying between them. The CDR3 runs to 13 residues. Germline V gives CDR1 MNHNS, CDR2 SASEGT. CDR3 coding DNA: TGTGCCAGCACACGGTTGGACGGATATGGCTACACCTTC. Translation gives CASTRLDGYGYTF.

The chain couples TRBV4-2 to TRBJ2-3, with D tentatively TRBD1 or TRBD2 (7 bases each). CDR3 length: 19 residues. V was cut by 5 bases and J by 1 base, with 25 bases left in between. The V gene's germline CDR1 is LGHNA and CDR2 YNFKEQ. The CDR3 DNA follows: TGTGCCAGCAGCGCGCAAGAGTCGGGCTCAGGGGGGGGCACAGATACGCAGTATTTT. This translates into CASSAQESGSGGGTDTQYF.

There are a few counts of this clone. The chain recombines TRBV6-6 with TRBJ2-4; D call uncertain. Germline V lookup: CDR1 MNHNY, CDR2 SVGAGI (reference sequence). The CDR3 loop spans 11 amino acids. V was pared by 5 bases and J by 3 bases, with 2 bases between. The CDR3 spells CASSSKNIQYF. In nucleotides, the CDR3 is TGTGCCAGCAGTAGCAAAAACATTCAGTACTTC.

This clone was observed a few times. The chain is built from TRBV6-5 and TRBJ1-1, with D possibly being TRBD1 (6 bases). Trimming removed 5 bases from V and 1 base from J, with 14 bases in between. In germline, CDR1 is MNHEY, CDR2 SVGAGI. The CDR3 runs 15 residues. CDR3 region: CASSSLQGSNTEAFF. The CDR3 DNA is TGTGCCAGCAGTAGCCTTCAGGGGTCGAACACTGAAGCTTTCTTT.